This paragraph covers one T cell receptor (beta chain) sequence. What it binds is not known. Clones were read by immunoSEQ multiplex PCR, and TCRdb kept only the in-frame ones, dropping some. The sample lists under 85,000 clones, about 90% seen once, with more than 3.5% in the top ten. Over chemoradiotherapy, repertoires were sampled more than once. The sample is drawn from a study of chemoradiotherapy in HPV16-positive cancers. Study-wide results and limits: Non-HPV-specific T cells did not expand in tumors during treatment, whereas candidate HPV-specific clones and E7-related motifs did. HPV-specific T cells were functionally defined from only two HPV16-positive patients.

V gave up 3 bases and J gave up 5 bases, with 7 bases separating them. CDR1 and CDR2 from the germline V gene are DFQATT and SNEGSKA (reference sequence). CDR3 length: 11 residues. The sequence derives from a human donor with HPV-associated anogenital cancer. The rearrangement uses TRBV20-1 and TRBJ1-2; D unresolved. Here the sequenced sample was blood, taken from a patient who underwent chemoradiotherapy. The CDR3 DNA reads as TGCAGTGCTAGGGCTGATTATGGCTACACCTTC. Its translation: CSARADYGYTF.